The 21 T cell receptor beta chains listed next were all sequenced from one sample in a study of cytomegalovirus exposure and HLA in healthy donors. Data came from immunoSEQ multiplex PCR; TCRdb stores just in-frame clones and leaves some out. Of 110,000 to 150,000 clones in the sample, approximately 93% are singletons; the top ten hold 0.6% to 0.8%. Sequenced: PBMCs. These receptors were obtained from a man between 18 and 35 years old in good health and CMV-seronegative.

The rearrangement uses TRBV5-1 and TRBJ2-7; 7 bases line up with TRBD1. Germline V gene data show CDR1 as SGHRS and CDR2 as YFSETQ. The CDR3 length is 12 residues. The trim removed 0 bases at V and 6 bases at J, leaving 0 bases unmatched. The CDR3 region has the DNA TGCGCCAGCAGCTTGGGGACAGGCGAGCAGTACTTC. Protein: CASSLGTGEQYF. The whole variable domain, remainder taken from reference TRBV5-1 and TRBJ2-7, is KAGVTQTPRYLIKTRGQQVTLSCSPISGHRSVSWYQQTPGQGLQFLFEYFSETQRNKGNFPGRFSGRQFSNSRSEMNVSTLELGDSALYLCASSLGTGEQYFGPGTRLTVT.

This rearrangement joins TRBV11-3 to TRBJ2-1, with D unclear. The CDR3 is 15 residues long. V was cut by 1 base and J by 2 bases, with 9 bases left in between. In germline, CDR1 is SGHNT, CDR2 YENEEA. The DNA for the CDR3 is TGTGCCAGCAGCTTAGTAAGAGGAACCTACAATGAGCAGTTCTTC. It translates to CASSLVRGTYNEQFF.

V and J are TRBV7-2 and TRBJ2-1, with 9 positions matching TRBD2. V shed 2 bases, J shed 9 bases, and the junction held 5 bases outside the gene matches. The germline V gene has CDR1 SGHTA and CDR2 FQGNSA. The CDR3 has 14 residues. The CDR3 region is CASSLSWTSVEQFF. The CDR3 DNA reads TGTGCCAGCAGCTTATCTTGGACTAGCGTTGAGCAGTTCTTC.

The chain couples TRBV29-1 to TRBJ1-1; possible D gene TRBD1, 5 bases. This CDR3 region has 12 residues. The V end lost 4 bases, the J end lost 4 bases, and 10 bases lay between the germline ends. Germline CDR1 SQVTM, CDR2 ANQGSEA. The CDR3 DNA follows: TGCAGCGTTGGTGGGGGGGGCACTGAAGCTTTCTTT. This translates into CSVGGGGTEAFF.

The chain carries TRBV29-1 and TRBJ2-5; no reliable D call. V lost 4 bases, J lost 1 base, and 7 bases lay in between. The CDR3 sequence is 12 residues long. CDR1 and CDR2 (germline): SQVTM, ANQGSEA. The CDR3 DNA follows: TGCAGCGTTGTCCGTCCCCAAGAGACCCAGTACTTC. This encodes CSVVRPQETQYF.

The rearrangement links TRBV19 to TRBJ1-5; the match to TRBD1 covers 8 bases. Germline CDR1 LNHDA, CDR2 SQIVND (reference sequence). The CDR3 covers 16 residues. V shed 10 bases and J 1 base; nucleotides not matched to a gene: 12. This chain's CDR3 is CATKQTGVGSNQPQHF. CDR3 nucleotides: TGTGCCACCAAACAGACAGGGGTGGGAAGCAATCAGCCCCAGCATTTT.

The chain couples TRBV21-1 to TRBJ2-7; the table's D call, TRBD1, has no DNA check behind it. TRBV21-1 is deemed a pseudogene. CDR3 size: 16 residues. The CDR3 nucleotides read TGTGCCAGCAAGAGAAGCCCGGGACAGGGGGCGCGGGAGCAGTACTTC. Amino acid sequence: CASKRSPGQGAREQYF.

CDR3 nucleotides: TGCGCCAGCAGTCGGACTAGCGGGATTTTCGAGCAGTACGTC. It encodes CASSRTSGIFEQYV. The rearrangement links TRBV10-2 to TRBJ2-7, with 12 bases matching TRBD2. Germline-derived CDR1 and CDR2 are WSHSY and SAAADI. This CDR3 is built from 14 residues. V shed 5 bases and J 6 bases; nucleotides not matched to a gene: 5.

The chain recombines TRBV13 with TRBJ1-1; 8 nucleotides match TRBD1. With 5 bases clipped from V and 6 bases from J, the junction kept 5 bases outside the gene matches. Germline lookup yields CDR1 PRHDT and CDR2 FYEKMQ (reference sequence). This CDR3 contains 13 residues. The CDR3 region has the DNA TGTGCCAGCAGCGCGACAGGGGCCGCTGAAGCTTTCTTT. Amino acid sequence: CASSATGAAEAFF.

The V gene is TRBV7-2, the J gene TRBJ2-3; 10 bases line up with TRBD2. The CDR3 sequence is 15 residues long. Trimming removed 1 base from V and 3 bases from J; junction bases left unmatched: 1. Per germline, CDR1 SGHTA and CDR2 FQGNSA. The CDR3 nucleotides are TGTGCCAGCAGCTTAGTAGCGGGAGGAACAGATACGCAGTATTTT. It yields the protein CASSLVAGGTDTQYF.

The chain employs TRBV9 and TRBJ1-5; 12 nucleotides match TRBD1. V lost 4 bases to trimming and J lost 5 bases; unmatched junction nucleotides: 4. This CDR3 is built from 15 residues. CDR1 and CDR2 from the germline V gene are SGDLS and YYNGEE. CDR3 protein: CASSKGTGGHQPQHF. The CDR3 DNA reads TGTGCCAGCAGCAAAGGGACAGGGGGCCATCAGCCCCAGCATTTT.

This chain uses TRBV9 with TRBJ2-3; 9 bases agree with TRBD1. Trimming removed 4 bases from V and 5 bases from J; junction bases left unmatched: 14. CDR1 is SGDLS, CDR2 YYNGEE, per germline. The CDR3 covers 17 residues. CDR3 bases: TGTGCCAGCAGCCACCCCGGGACAGGGTTTGGTAGAGATACGCAGTATTTT. As protein: CASSHPGTGFGRDTQYF.

The chain couples TRBV9 to TRBJ2-1; D gene unclear. This CDR3 contains 13 residues. Germline V gene sequence: CDR1 SGDLS, CDR2 YYNGEE. With 4 bases removed from V and 5 bases from J, the gap between germline ends came to 10 bases. The CDR3 DNA reads as TGTGCCAGCAGCCAAGGCCGGGACAATGAGCAGTTCTTC. Its translation is CASSQGRDNEQFF.

The chain links TRBV18 to TRBJ2-3; 14 nucleotides line up with TRBD2. Trimming cost V 2 bases and J 2 bases; bases outside gene matches: 9. The CDR3 covers 19 residues. Germline CDR1 and CDR2: KGHSH and LQKENI. The CDR3 region has the DNA TGTGCCAGCTCACCAAATAGACGACTAGCGGGGGGGTACACAGATACGCAGTATTTT. Encoded protein: CASSPNRRLAGGYTDTQYF.

V and J are TRBV7-9 and TRBJ2-2; TRBD2 agrees at 7 bases. Unmatched junction bases numbered 4, after V lost 1 base and J lost 2 bases. Germline CDR1 and CDR2: SEHNR and FQNEAQ (reference sequence). The CDR3 has 16 residues. CDR3 sequence (DNA): TGTGCCAGCAGCTTAGAACTAGCGAGTAACACCGGGGAGCTGTTTTTT. It yields the protein CASSLELASNTGELFF.

The chain is built from TRBV9 and TRBJ2-3; TRBD2 matches at 7 bases. Losses at the gene ends were 0 bases for V and 4 bases for J; bases not matched to a gene: 11. This CDR3 has 17 amino acids. Per the germline V gene, CDR1 is SGDLS and CDR2 is YYNGEE. CDR3 coding DNA: TGTGCCAGCAGCGTAGGGTCTAGCGGAACCCTTCCAGATACGCAGTATTTT. Protein product: CASSVGSSGTLPDTQYF.

V and J are TRBV5-1 and TRBJ2-1; D is perhaps TRBD1 (6 bases). Germline V lookup: CDR1 SGHRS, CDR2 YFSETQ. The CDR3 length is 13 residues. V dropped 4 bases and J dropped 9 bases, with 14 bases sitting between them. The CDR3: CASSGGQPGEQFF. Written as DNA, the CDR3 is TGCGCCAGCAGCGGGGGACAACCAGGTGAGCAGTTCTTC.

CDR3: CASSLAGGSGDTQYF. The CDR3 nucleotides are TGTGCCAGCAGTCTAGCGGGGGGGTCCGGCGATACGCAGTATTTT. The chain has TRBV6-4 and TRBJ2-3, with 12 positions matching TRBD2. V was clipped by 5 bases and J by 6 bases; unmatched bases: 6. CDR3 length: 15 residues. CDR1 and CDR2 (germline): MRHNA, SNTAGT.

The chain is built from TRBV10-1 and TRBJ2-2; D is uncertain. Trimming left V 6 bases short and J 2 bases short, with 10 bases between. CDR3 size: 14 residues. Germline V gives CDR1 WNHNN, CDR2 SYGVQD (reference sequence). CDR3 sequence reads: CASRAVGNTGELFF. CDR3 nucleotide sequence: TGCGCCAGCAGGGCGGTGGGTAACACCGGGGAGCTGTTTTTT.

V gene TRBV5-6 combines with J gene TRBJ2-7; perhaps TRBD1 as D (6 bases). The CDR3 runs 16 residues. Germline loops: CDR1 SGHDT, CDR2 YYEEEE. V lost 0 bases to trimming and J lost 0 bases, with 13 bases between them. CDR3 sequence reads: CASSLATGRSSYEQYV. For the CDR3, the DNA is TGTGCCAGCAGCTTGGCGACAGGCCGGAGCTCCTACGAGCAGTACGTC.

This clone has a handful of counts. The CDR3 here is CASSLERGGPDTQYF. CDR3 in DNA: TGTGCCAGCAGCTTAGAGCGGGGGGGCCCAGATACGCAGTATTTT. The genes are TRBV5-8 and TRBJ2-3, with TRBD2 matching over 10 bases. The CDR3 is made up of 15 amino acids. CDR1 SGHTS and CDR2 YDEGEE come from the germline V gene. V was clipped by 2 bases and J by 4 bases; unmatched bases: 4.